This T cell receptor beta chain was found in a study of technical replicates of blood from a handful of donors. Assay: immunoSEQ multiplex PCR; the TCRdb copy retains only in-frame clones and omits some. The sample includes 60,000 to 75,000 clones, approximately 87% of them seen just once. There are 15 residues in the CDR3. With 3 bases removed from V and 1 base from J, the gap between germline ends came to 9 bases. Germline loops: CDR1 KGHSH, CDR2 LQKENI. The rearrangement uses TRBV18 and TRBJ2-2, with D perhaps TRBD2 (6 bases). The sample was PBMCs. The TCR sequence derives from a human donor in good health. Some clones in this sample may be carry-over from other donors' samples. Here the CDR3 DNA reads TGTGCCAGCTCACCCAGACTAGAGAACACCGGGGAGCTGTTTTTT. Its protein product is CASSPRLENTGELFF.